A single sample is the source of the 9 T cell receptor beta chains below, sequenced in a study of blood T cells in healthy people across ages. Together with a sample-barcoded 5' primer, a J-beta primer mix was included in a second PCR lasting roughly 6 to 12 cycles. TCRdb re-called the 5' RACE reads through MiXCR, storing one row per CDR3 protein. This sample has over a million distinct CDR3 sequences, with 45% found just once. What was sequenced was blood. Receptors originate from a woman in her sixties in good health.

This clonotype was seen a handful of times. The CDR3 DNA reads as TGCAGTGCTAGCGCGGGGCCATCTAATGAAAAACTGTTTTTT. This sequence encodes CSASAGPSNEKLFF. V is TRBV20-1 and J is TRBJ1-4, with a tentative D call TRBD1 (5 bases). Trimming cost V 3 bases and J 3 bases, with 11 bases left between them. This CDR3 spans 14 amino acids. CDR1 DFQATT and CDR2 SNEGSKA come from the germline V gene (reference sequence).

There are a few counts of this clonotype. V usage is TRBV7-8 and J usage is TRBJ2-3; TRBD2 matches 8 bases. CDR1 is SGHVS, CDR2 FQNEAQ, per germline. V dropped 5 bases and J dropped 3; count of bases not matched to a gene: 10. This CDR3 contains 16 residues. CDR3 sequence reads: CASSPTVGTRTDTQYF. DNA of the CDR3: TGTGCCAGCAGCCCAACCGTCGGGACTAGGACAGATACGCAGTATTTT.

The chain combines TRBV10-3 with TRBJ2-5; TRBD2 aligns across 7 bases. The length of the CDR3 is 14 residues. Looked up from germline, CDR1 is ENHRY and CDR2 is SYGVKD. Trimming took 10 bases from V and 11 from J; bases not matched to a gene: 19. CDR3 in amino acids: CATMTSRFFGEQYF. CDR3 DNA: TGTGCCACTATGACTAGCCGGTTCTTTGGGGAGCAGTACTTC.

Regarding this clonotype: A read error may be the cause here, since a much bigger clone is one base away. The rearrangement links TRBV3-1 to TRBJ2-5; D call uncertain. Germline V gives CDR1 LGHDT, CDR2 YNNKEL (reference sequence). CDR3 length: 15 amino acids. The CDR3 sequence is CASSQDNRKLNEQYF. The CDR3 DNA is TGTGCCAGCAGTCAAGATAATCGAAAACTCAATGAGCAGTACTTC.

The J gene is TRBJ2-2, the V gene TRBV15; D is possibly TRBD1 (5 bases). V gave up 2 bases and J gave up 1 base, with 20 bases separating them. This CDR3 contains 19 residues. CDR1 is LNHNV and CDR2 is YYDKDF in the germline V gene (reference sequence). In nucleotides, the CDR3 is TGTGCCACCAGCAGACTCTCTCACGACGGGCAGGGGAACACCGGGGAGCTGTTTTTT. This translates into CATSRLSHDGQGNTGELFF.

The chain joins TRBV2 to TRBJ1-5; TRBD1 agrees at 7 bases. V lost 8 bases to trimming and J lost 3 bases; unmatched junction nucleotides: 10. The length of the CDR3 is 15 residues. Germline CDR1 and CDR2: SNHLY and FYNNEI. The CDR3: CASGLDRPSNQPQHF. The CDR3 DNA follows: TGTGCCAGCGGCTTGGACAGGCCTTCCAATCAGCCCCAGCATTTT.

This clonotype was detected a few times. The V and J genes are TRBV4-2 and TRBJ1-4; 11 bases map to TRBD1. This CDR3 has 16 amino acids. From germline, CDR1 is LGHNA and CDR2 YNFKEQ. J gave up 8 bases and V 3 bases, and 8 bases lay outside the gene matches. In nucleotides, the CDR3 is TGTGCCAGCAGCCACGCTAGGACAGGGGGCGAAGAAAAACTGTTTTTT. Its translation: CASSHARTGGEEKLFF.

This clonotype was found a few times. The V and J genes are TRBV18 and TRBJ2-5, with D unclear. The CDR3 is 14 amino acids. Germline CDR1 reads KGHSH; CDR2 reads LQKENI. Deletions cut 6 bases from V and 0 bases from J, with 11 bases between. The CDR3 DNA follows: TGTGCCAGCTCCACCTCGGGCAACCAAGAGACCCAGTACTTC. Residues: CASSTSGNQETQYF.

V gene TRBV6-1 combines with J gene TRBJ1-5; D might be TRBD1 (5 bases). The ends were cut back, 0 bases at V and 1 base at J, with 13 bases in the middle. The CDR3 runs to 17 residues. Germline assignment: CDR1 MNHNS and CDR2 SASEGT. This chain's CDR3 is CASSEAGGAGSNQPQHF. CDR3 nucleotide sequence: TGTGCCAGCAGTGAAGCGGGCGGGGCGGGGAGCAATCAGCCCCAGCATTTT.